A selection of T cell receptor beta chains follows, all from one sample in a study of T cell changes during pregnancy in multiple sclerosis. Using immunoSEQ multiplex PCR, the repertoire was profiled, and TCRdb retains in-frame clones only, with some absent. The table records 30,000 to 50,000 clones, 90% to 95% of them present only once. The specimen comprised CD4+ T cells from peripheral blood mononuclear cells, sampled in the third trimester of pregnancy. The receptors shown here come from a female donor in good health, enrolled as a control in a pregnancy study. The CDR3 runs from the conserved cysteine through the conserved F or W. The order of the fields is clone size, J gene, V gene, D gene, CDR3 protein, CDR3 DNA. The D gene is left open where the match is weak. Some rows have no size entry. The others give once, few or many, or a class for an expanded clone.

abundance: NA
j_gene: TRBJ1-5
v_gene: TRBV19
d_gene: NA
CDR3aa: CASKVSYSNQPQHF
CDR3nt: TGTGCCAGCAAAGTGAGTTATAGCAATCAGCCCCAGCATTTT

abundance: NA
j_gene: TRBJ2-3
v_gene: TRBV10-3
d_gene: TRBD1
CDR3aa: CAISDFGQAEDTQYF
CDR3nt: TGTGCCATCAGTGACTTCGGACAGGCGGAAGATACGCAGTATTTT

abundance: few
j_gene: TRBJ1-1
v_gene: TRBV28
d_gene: NA
CDR3aa: CASSSDTSGEAFF
CDR3nt: TGTGCCAGCAGTTCGGACACCTCGGGGGAGGCTTTCTTT

abundance: few
j_gene: TRBJ1-2
v_gene: TRBV5-4
d_gene: TRBD1
CDR3aa: CASSFGQGRYGYTF
CDR3nt: TGTGCCAGCAGCTTCGGACAGGGACGATATGGCTACACCTTC

abundance: NA
j_gene: TRBJ1-2
v_gene: TRBV19
d_gene: NA
CDR3aa: CASSPQRSAAYGYTF
CDR3nt: TGTGCCAGTAGTCCTCAGCGGTCAGCAGCTTATGGCTACACCTTC

abundance: NA
j_gene: TRBJ2-4
v_gene: TRBV28
d_gene: NA
CDR3aa: CASSPQGGRNIQYF
CDR3nt: TGTGCCAGCAGTCCTCAGGGGGGTAGGAACATTCAGTACTTC

abundance: NA
j_gene: TRBJ2-7
v_gene: TRBV5-6
d_gene: NA
CDR3aa: CASSQGRPTYEQYF
CDR3nt: TGTGCCAGCAGCCAGGGCAGGCCGACCTACGAGCAGTACTTC

abundance: NA
j_gene: TRBJ2-5
v_gene: TRBV5-1
d_gene: TRBD2
CDR3aa: CASSPGLAGDETQYF
CDR3nt: TGCGCCAGCAGTCCGGGACTAGCGGGCGACGAGACCCAGTACTTC

abundance: NA
j_gene: TRBJ2-2
v_gene: TRBV30
d_gene: NA
CDR3aa: CAWREGANTGELFF
CDR3nt: TGTGCCTGGAGGGAAGGGGCGAACACCGGGGAGCTGTTTTTT

abundance: NA
j_gene: TRBJ2-6
v_gene: TRBV5-1
d_gene: NA
CDR3aa: CASSLAGGSGANVLTF
CDR3nt: TGCGCCAGCAGCTTGGCCGGGGGCTCTGGGGCCAACGTCCTGACTTTC

abundance: NA
j_gene: TRBJ2-4
v_gene: TRBV5-6
d_gene: NA
CDR3aa: CASSSRMTSKNIQYF
CDR3nt: TGTGCCAGCAGCTCCCGGATGACTAGCAAAAACATTCAGTACTTC

abundance: NA
j_gene: TRBJ1-1
v_gene: TRBV28
d_gene: NA
CDR3aa: CASSLRYNTEAFF
CDR3nt: TGTGCCAGCAGCCTCAGATACAACACTGAAGCTTTCTTT

abundance: NA
j_gene: TRBJ2-3
v_gene: TRBV11-3
d_gene: NA
CDR3aa: CASSLDGLRDTQYF
CDR3nt: TGTGCCAGCAGCTTAGACGGACTGAGAGATACGCAGTATTTT

abundance: NA
j_gene: TRBJ2-5
v_gene: TRBV5-1
d_gene: NA
CDR3aa: CASSLEPVLQETQYF
CDR3nt: TGCGCCAGCAGCTTGGAACCCGTACTCCAAGAGACCCAGTACTTC

abundance: NA
j_gene: TRBJ2-7
v_gene: TRBV27
d_gene: NA
CDR3aa: CASSPQYREGRLHF
CDR3nt: TGTGCCAGCAGTCCGCAATACAGGGAGGGCCGTCTTCACTTC

abundance: NA
j_gene: TRBJ1-2
v_gene: TRBV5-1
d_gene: TRBD1
CDR3aa: CASRPQGASRGEGYTF
CDR3nt: TGCGCCAGCAGGCCCCAGGGGGCCTCCCGAGGGGAGGGCTACACCTTC

abundance: medium-sized
j_gene: TRBJ2-3
v_gene: TRBV6-1
d_gene: TRBD2
CDR3aa: CASSQTSGYTDTQYF
CDR3nt: TGTGCCAGCAGTCAGACTAGCGGGTACACAGATACGCAGTATTTT

abundance: NA
j_gene: TRBJ1-2
v_gene: TRBV9
d_gene: NA
CDR3aa: CASSVGQGRGYTF
CDR3nt: TGTGCCAGCAGCGTAGGTCAGGGTAGGGGCTACACCTTC

abundance: few
j_gene: TRBJ1-5
v_gene: TRBV28
d_gene: TRBD1
CDR3aa: CASSFRDRGQPQHF
CDR3nt: TGTGCCAGCAGTTTTAGGGACAGGGGGCAGCCCCAGCATTTT

abundance: once
j_gene: TRBJ1-1
v_gene: TRBV2
d_gene: TRBD1
CDR3aa: CASRLQGALNTEAFF
CDR3nt: TGTGCCAGCCGACTACAGGGGGCCTTGAACACTGAAGCTTTCTTT

abundance: NA
j_gene: TRBJ2-5
v_gene: TRBV5-1
d_gene: NA
CDR3aa: CASSLEYQETQYF
CDR3nt: TGCGCCAGCAGCCTAGAATACCAAGAGACCCAGTACTTC

abundance: NA
j_gene: TRBJ2-1
v_gene: TRBV18
d_gene: TRBD2
CDR3aa: CASSPPHGGGAGAYNEQFF
CDR3nt: TGTGCCAGCTCACCACCGCACGGCGGGGGGGCCGGGGCCTACAATGAGCAGTTCTTC

abundance: NA
j_gene: TRBJ1-2
v_gene: TRBV27
d_gene: NA
CDR3aa: CASSFKDSGYGYTF
CDR3nt: TGTGCCAGCAGTTTCAAGGACTCGGGCTATGGCTACACCTTC

abundance: NA
j_gene: TRBJ1-2
v_gene: TRBV4-1
d_gene: NA
CDR3aa: CASSQGATASPNYGYTF
CDR3nt: TGCGCCAGCAGCCAAGGGGCGACAGCGAGCCCTAACTATGGCTACACCTTC

abundance: NA
j_gene: TRBJ2-3
v_gene: TRBV30
d_gene: TRBD2
CDR3aa: CAWSVMGAGGRDTQYF
CDR3nt: TGTGCCTGGAGTGTAATGGGAGCGGGGGGTAGAGATACGCAGTATTTT

abundance: once
j_gene: TRBJ1-2
v_gene: TRBV5-6
d_gene: NA
CDR3aa: CASSPGDYGYTF
CDR3nt: TGTGCCAGCAGCCCGGGGGACTATGGCTACACCTTC

abundance: NA
j_gene: TRBJ1-4
v_gene: TRBV6-5
d_gene: TRBD1
CDR3aa: CASSYRGREKLFF
CDR3nt: TGTGCCAGCAGTTACAGGGGGCGAGAAAAACTGTTTTTT

abundance: NA
j_gene: TRBJ1-2
v_gene: TRBV28
d_gene: NA
CDR3aa: CASSLDSYGYTF
CDR3nt: TGTGCCAGCAGTTTGGACAGTTATGGCTACACCTTC

abundance: NA
j_gene: TRBJ2-3
v_gene: TRBV5-4
d_gene: TRBD2
CDR3aa: CASSLGQRGGSSTDTQYF
CDR3nt: TGTGCCAGCAGCTTAGGCCAGCGGGGGGGCTCTAGCACAGATACGCAGTATTTT

abundance: NA
j_gene: TRBJ2-5
v_gene: TRBV11-2
d_gene: NA
CDR3aa: CASSSSETQYF
CDR3nt: TGTGCCAGCAGCTCGTCCGAGACCCAGTACTTC

abundance: NA
j_gene: TRBJ1-2
v_gene: TRBV11-3
d_gene: TRBD1
CDR3aa: CASSLEGDRGGGYTF
CDR3nt: TGTGCCAGCAGCTTAGAGGGGGACAGGGGTGGTGGCTACACCTTC

abundance: NA
j_gene: TRBJ1-2
v_gene: TRBV28
d_gene: TRBD1
CDR3aa: CASTSRGRANGYTF
CDR3nt: TGTGCCAGCACGTCCAGGGGGCGCGCGAATGGCTACACCTTC

abundance: NA
j_gene: TRBJ1-2
v_gene: TRBV5-1
d_gene: NA
CDR3aa: CASSLGVSGRGEGYTF
CDR3nt: TGCGCCAGCAGCTTGGGCGTTTCGGGCAGGGGTGAGGGCTACACCTTC

abundance: few
j_gene: TRBJ1-2
v_gene: TRBV19
d_gene: NA
CDR3aa: CASSRGGYGYTF
CDR3nt: TGTGCCAGTAGCCGGGGGGGCTATGGCTACACCTTC

abundance: NA
j_gene: TRBJ2-5
v_gene: TRBV19
d_gene: TRBD2
CDR3aa: CASSRISGGPWETQYF
CDR3nt: TGTGCCAGTAGTAGAATTAGCGGGGGCCCTTGGGAGACCCAGTACTTC

abundance: NA
j_gene: TRBJ2-1
v_gene: TRBV5-1
d_gene: TRBD1
CDR3aa: CASSLGGQGVGEQFF
CDR3nt: TGCGCCAGCAGCTTGGGAGGACAGGGAGTAGGTGAGCAGTTCTTC

abundance: NA
j_gene: TRBJ2-1
v_gene: TRBV4-3
d_gene: TRBD1
CDR3aa: CASSRGQGKMSSYNEQFF
CDR3nt: TGCGCCAGCAGCAGGGGACAGGGAAAGATGAGCTCCTACAATGAGCAGTTCTTC

abundance: NA
j_gene: TRBJ2-3
v_gene: TRBV7-9
d_gene: TRBD2
CDR3aa: CASSLLAGGGTDTQYF
CDR3nt: TGTGCCAGCAGCTTACTAGCGGGGGGCGGCACAGATACGCAGTATTTT

abundance: NA
j_gene: TRBJ1-1
v_gene: TRBV12-5
d_gene: TRBD1
CDR3aa: CASGLVPGQGNPEAFF
CDR3nt: TGTGCTAGTGGTTTGGTTCCGGGACAGGGTAACCCTGAAGCTTTCTTT

abundance: NA
j_gene: TRBJ2-5
v_gene: TRBV2
d_gene: NA
CDR3aa: CASTPVQETQYF
CDR3nt: TGTGCCAGCACTCCGGTCCAAGAGACCCAGTACTTC

abundance: NA
j_gene: TRBJ2-4
v_gene: TRBV19
d_gene: TRBD1
CDR3aa: CASSIGGGTGKNIQYF
CDR3nt: TGTGCCAGTAGTATAGGAGGTGGGACAGGTAAAAACATTCAGTACTTC

abundance: NA
j_gene: TRBJ1-3
v_gene: TRBV29-1
d_gene: NA
CDR3aa: CSVDSGGGSGNTIYF
CDR3nt: TGCAGCGTTGACTCCGGGGGAGGAAGTGGAAACACCATATATTTT

abundance: NA
j_gene: TRBJ1-3
v_gene: TRBV5-5
d_gene: TRBD1
CDR3aa: CASSSTGAKRGNTIYF
CDR3nt: TGTGCCAGCAGCTCGACAGGGGCTAAAAGAGGAAACACCATATATTTT

abundance: NA
j_gene: TRBJ2-1
v_gene: TRBV5-6
d_gene: TRBD1
CDR3aa: CASSPGTGAEQFF
CDR3nt: TGTGCCAGCAGCCCGGGGACAGGGGCTGAGCAGTTCTTC

abundance: few
j_gene: TRBJ2-3
v_gene: TRBV9
d_gene: NA
CDR3aa: CASSTRGGGADTQYF
CDR3nt: TGTGCCAGCAGCACAAGAGGGGGAGGGGCAGATACGCAGTATTTT

abundance: NA
j_gene: TRBJ1-2
v_gene: TRBV9
d_gene: TRBD1
CDR3aa: CASSVGQGARYGYTF
CDR3nt: TGTGCCAGCAGCGTGGGACAGGGGGCCCGTTATGGCTACACCTTC

abundance: NA
j_gene: TRBJ2-5
v_gene: TRBV2
d_gene: NA
CDR3aa: CASSETRVEYQETQYF
CDR3nt: TGTGCCAGCAGTGAAACCAGGGTGGAATACCAAGAGACCCAGTACTTC

abundance: NA
j_gene: TRBJ1-5
v_gene: TRBV29-1
d_gene: NA
CDR3aa: CSVTGGPYQPQHF
CDR3nt: TGCAGCGTGACCGGGGGGCCCTATCAGCCCCAGCATTTT

abundance: NA
j_gene: TRBJ2-7
v_gene: TRBV28
d_gene: NA
CDR3aa: CASSLGATYEQYF
CDR3nt: TGTGCCAGCAGTTTAGGGGCAACCTACGAGCAGTACTTC

abundance: NA
j_gene: TRBJ2-7
v_gene: TRBV23-1
d_gene: NA
CDR3aa: CARTGFSYEQYF
CDR3nt: TGCGCCAGGACCGGGTTCTCCTACGAGCAGTACTTC